The 3 T cell receptor beta chains listed next were all sequenced from one sample in a study of blood T cell repertoires in COVID-19. Some clones are missing from TCRdb's copy, which holds only in-frame ones; the method was immunoSEQ multiplex PCR. This table has 87,000 or so clones, roughly 90% appearing once. Source material: peripheral blood. These receptors came from a woman between 50 and 59 years old with active or convalescent COVID-19.

The chain uses TRBV7-9 and TRBJ2-3, with 14 bases fitting TRBD2. Germline-derived CDR1 and CDR2 are SEHNR and FQNEAQ (reference sequence). This CDR3 has 18 residues. V shed 5 bases and J 1 base; nucleotides not matched to a gene: 8. CDR3 in DNA: TGTGCCAGCAGCCGGACTAGCGGGGGGCCCGCTGGCACAGATACGCAGTATTTT. Protein product: CASSRTSGGPAGTDTQYF.

This chain links TRBV27 with TRBJ1-2; tentatively, D is TRBD1 (6 bases). CDR3 size: 16 residues. Per the germline V gene, CDR1 is MNHEY and CDR2 is SMNVEV (reference sequence). Trimming stripped 4 bases from V and 2 bases from J, with 17 bases between. Here the CDR3 DNA reads TGTGCCAGCAGTTCCACTAGGGGGGGCCCCAACTATGGCTACACCTTC. As protein: CASSSTRGGPNYGYTF.

This chain uses TRBV7-9 with TRBJ1-3, with TRBD1 matching 7 bases. The length of the CDR3 is 15 residues. J lost 4 bases, V lost 1 base, and 4 bases had no gene match. Germline loops: CDR1 SEHNR, CDR2 FQNEAQ (reference sequence). The CDR3, as DNA: TGTGCCAGCAGCTTAGACGTGGGACAGGGAAACACCATATATTTT. This gives the protein CASSLDVGQGNTIYF.